The clone carrying this TCR beta chain was seen many times. Its antigen is currently unknown. This sample stems from a study of CD8+CD57+ T cells in acquired aplastic anemia. Overall study context: DNA per sorted CD4+ or CD8+ sample ranged about 0.17 to 27.4 ug, averaging about 3 ug. Whole-study findings and limits: The study identified twenty-nine CD8+ CDR3 sequences shared by patients and controls.

TCR beta VDJ and CDR3 profiling used genomic DNA as template. TCRdb re-called the reads through MiXCR, storing one row per CDR3 protein. The table records around 290,000 distinct CDR3 sequences, approximately 60% of them present only once. Patients chosen for sequencing had shown CD8+CD57+ cell expansion by flow cytometry. All participating patients were living with severe acquired aplastic anemia. Patients had received no therapy at the time of blood sampling. Germline V gene sequence: CDR1 SGHRS, CDR2 YFSETQ. V gave up 0 bases and J gave up 7 bases, with 13 bases separating them. The CDR3 extends over 14 amino acids.

This chain joins TRBV5-1 and TRBJ2-5; TRBD1 is a possible D gene (8 bases). Material: sorted CD4+, CD8+, or CD8+CD57+ T cells (not recorded which) from PBMCs. This sequence was found in a human donor with aplastic anemia. CDR3 residues: CASSLEQGGGTQYF. In DNA, the CDR3 is TGCGCCAGCAGCTTGGAACAGGGGGGGGGGACCCAGTACTTC.